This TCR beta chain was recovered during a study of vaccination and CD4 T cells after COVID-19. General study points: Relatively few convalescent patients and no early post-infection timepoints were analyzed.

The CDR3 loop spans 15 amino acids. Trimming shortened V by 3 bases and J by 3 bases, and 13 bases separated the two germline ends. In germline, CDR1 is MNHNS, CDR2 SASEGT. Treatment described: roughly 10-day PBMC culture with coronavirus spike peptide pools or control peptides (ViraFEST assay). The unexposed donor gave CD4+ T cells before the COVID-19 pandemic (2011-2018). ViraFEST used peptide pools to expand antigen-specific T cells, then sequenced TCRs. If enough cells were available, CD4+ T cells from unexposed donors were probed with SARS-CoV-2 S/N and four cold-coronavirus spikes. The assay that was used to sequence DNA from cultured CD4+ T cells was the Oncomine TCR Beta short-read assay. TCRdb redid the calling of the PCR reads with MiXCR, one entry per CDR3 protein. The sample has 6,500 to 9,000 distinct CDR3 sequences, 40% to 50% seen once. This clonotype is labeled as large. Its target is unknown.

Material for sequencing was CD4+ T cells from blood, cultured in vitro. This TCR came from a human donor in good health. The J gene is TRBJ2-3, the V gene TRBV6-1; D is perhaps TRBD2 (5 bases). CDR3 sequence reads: CASSDQFGGTDTQYF. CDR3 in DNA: TGTGCCAGCAGTGATCAGTTCGGCGGGACAGATACGCAGTATTTT.